This is a list of T cell receptor beta chains from one sample in a study of ipilimumab plus nivolumab after autologous stem cell transplantation. TCRdb's table, derived via immunoSEQ multiplex PCR, lists solely in-frame clones and lacks some. Seen here are fewer than 25,000 clones, approximately 85% observed once, and the top ten hold about 6.4%. This specimen consisted of PBMCs, obtained in a trial of ipilimumab plus nivolumab as post-transplant consolidation. The source of these receptors is a male donor with diffuse large B-cell lymphoma. The conserved cysteine and the conserved F or W are not part of the CDR3 here. Fields, in order: V gene, clone size, J gene, CDR3 length, CDR3 protein. The size of a clone is reported for some rows only, either as once, few or many, or as a class for expanded clones.

V: TRBV5-1
size: few
J: TRBJ2-3
length: 17
CDR3: ASNDVTSGGRPVTDTQY

V: TRBV5-6
size: NA
J: TRBJ1-4
length: 11
CDR3: ASSPSGGTKTV

V: TRBV5-5
size: NA
J: TRBJ2-5
length: 11
CDR3: ASSGTGQETQY

V: TRBV11-2
size: once
J: TRBJ2-5
length: 13
CDR3: ASSLENQLQETQY

V: TRBV28
size: NA
J: TRBJ2-3
length: 12
CDR3: ASSLRVLTDTQY

V: TRBV18
size: NA
J: TRBJ2-5
length: 13
CDR3: ASSPYNGGKETQY

V: TRBV7-8
size: NA
J: TRBJ2-7
length: 14
CDR3: ASSLRGQATSYEQY

V: TRBV2
size: once
J: TRBJ1-1
length: 10
CDR3: ASNYEGGEAF

V: TRBV5-6
size: NA
J: TRBJ2-2
length: 15
CDR3: ASSSRLAGGPTGELF

V: TRBV6-5
size: NA
J: TRBJ2-5
length: 10
CDR3: ASSRDSKTQY

V: TRBV6-1
size: NA
J: TRBJ1-2
length: 11
CDR3: ASIESAFYGYT

V: TRBV27
size: NA
J: TRBJ2-7
length: 12
CDR3: ASRPGQVGGEQY

V: TRBV27
size: once
J: TRBJ1-2
length: 14
CDR3: ASSSLYGTHNYGYT

V: TRBV5-1
size: NA
J: TRBJ1-2
length: 13
CDR3: ASSLNPAESYGYT

V: TRBV7-3
size: NA
J: TRBJ2-3
length: 14
CDR3: ASSLSPGIYTDTQY

V: TRBV13
size: NA
J: TRBJ1-3
length: 12
CDR3: ASSVRQGRNTIY

V: TRBV4-2
size: once
J: TRBJ1-3
length: 12
CDR3: ASSQTGQTNTIY

V: TRBV5-1
size: NA
J: TRBJ1-1
length: 13
CDR3: ASSRQEATFTEAF

V: TRBV2
size: NA
J: TRBJ2-5
length: 11
CDR3: ASRGWEQETQY

V: TRBV7-9
size: NA
J: TRBJ2-3
length: 14
CDR3: ASNQGGGGAKDTQY

V: TRBV7-3
size: few
J: TRBJ2-6
length: 14
CDR3: ASSKAGGSGANVLT

V: TRBV2
size: NA
J: TRBJ2-7
length: 12
CDR3: ASSTDRTSYEQY

V: TRBV27
size: NA
J: TRBJ1-2
length: 12
CDR3: ASTNWGDTSRYT